These 26 T cell receptor beta chains originate from one sample sequenced in a study of cytomegalovirus exposure and HLA in healthy donors. Amplification used 60 Vbeta primers and 13 Jbeta primers. Produced via immunoSEQ multiplex PCR; TCRdb's table is partial and in-frame only. The data show 90,000 to 150,000 clones, more than 60% seen once. The sample comprised PBMCs. These receptor sequences come from a woman in her 40s in good health and CMV-seronegative.

The gene calls are TRBV27 and TRBJ2-3; 11 bases are shared with TRBD2. Unmatched junction bases numbered 13, after V lost 2 bases and J lost 6 bases. This CDR3 contains 18 residues. Germline CDR1 is MNHEY and CDR2 is SMNVEV (reference sequence). The CDR3 nucleotides read TGTGCCAGCAGTTTAGGTCTAGCGGGGGGTGGAGGGCCGGATACGCAGTATTTT. Its protein is CASSLGLAGGGGPDTQYF.

The chain has TRBV13 and TRBJ2-1; 11 bases are a match to TRBD2. CDR3 length: 16 residues. V shed 5 bases, J shed 1 base, and the junction held 4 bases outside the gene matches. The V gene's germline CDR1 is PRHDT and CDR2 FYEKMQ (reference sequence). Here the CDR3 DNA reads TGTGCCAGCAGCAGACTAGCGGGGAGGTCCTACAATGAGCAGTTCTTC. This sequence encodes CASSRLAGRSYNEQFF.

This sequence joins TRBV29-1 and TRBJ2-7, with TRBD1 as a possible D gene (5 bases). Germline V CDR1 and CDR2: SQVTM, ANQGSEA. The CDR3 length is 13 residues. The V end was cut by 4 bases, the J end by 3 bases, with 13 bases between. The DNA for the CDR3 is TGCAGCGTTGGGGGCGTGCAGGGCTACGAGCAGTACTTC. As protein: CSVGGVQGYEQYF.

The V and J genes are TRBV9 and TRBJ2-5; 10 bases are shared with TRBD2. V was clipped by 0 bases and J by 4 bases; unmatched bases: 6. There are 16 residues in the CDR3. CDR1 SGDLS and CDR2 YYNGEE come from the germline V gene. The CDR3 spells CASSVGPRLAGETQYF. The CDR3 DNA reads as TGTGCCAGCAGCGTAGGTCCGAGACTAGCGGGAGAGACCCAGTACTTC.

This clone was seen more than once but under ten times. This sequence joins TRBV5-1 and TRBJ1-4; unclear D gene. V was cut by 1 base and J by 0 bases, with 16 bases left in between. CDR1 is SGHRS and CDR2 is YFSETQ in the germline V gene. This CDR3 has 18 amino acids. Here the CDR3 DNA reads TGCGCCAGCAGCTTGTTGGGGAGTTGGGGAGCAACTAATGAAAAACTGTTTTTT. This translates into CASSLLGSWGATNEKLFF.

This clone was picked up a small number of times. The rearrangement links TRBV21-1 to TRBJ2-5; the tabulated D call, TRBD2, remains unverified against the DNA. TRBV21-1 is given as a pseudogene. This CDR3 has 13 amino acids. This CDR3 reads CAITRGGEETQYF. CDR3 DNA sequence: TGTGCCATCACGCGGGGGGGGGAAGAGACCCAGTACTTC.

This clone showed up just once. The chain uses TRBV27 and TRBJ1-3; a weak D match, TRBD1 (6 bases). V lost 4 bases to trimming and J lost 4 bases, with 29 bases between them. This CDR3 has 20 residues. CDR1 is MNHEY and CDR2 is SMNVEV in the germline V gene (reference sequence). CDR3 sequence: CASSYSPGQIKLIIGNTIYF. Here the CDR3 DNA reads TGTGCCAGCAGTTATTCCCCGGGACAAATAAAACTCATAATAGGAAACACCATATATTTT.

CDR3 in DNA: TGTGCCAGCAGCTTCGTCGGGGCGAACACCGGGGAGCTGTTTTTT. It specifies CASSFVGANTGELFF. The chain carries TRBV11-2 and TRBJ2-2; TRBD2 is a possible D gene (5 bases). There are 15 residues in the CDR3. CDR1 and CDR2 (germline): SGHAT, FQNNGV. V lost 3 bases to trimming and J lost 0 bases, with 8 bases between them.

This clone has a handful of counts. The genes are TRBV12-5 and TRBJ2-7; 8 bases align to TRBD1. V was clipped by 8 bases and J by 1 base; unmatched bases: 4. The CDR3 has 13 residues. Looked up from germline, CDR1 is LGHNT and CDR2 is FRNRAP. The CDR3 sequence is CASHRQGSYEQYF. The CDR3 DNA follows: TGTGCTAGTCACCGACAGGGGTCCTACGAGCAGTACTTC.

The rearrangement joins TRBV10-3 to TRBJ1-2; D is unresolved. Trimming took 0 bases from V and 3 from J, leaving 8 bases between them. The germline gives CDR1 ENHRY, CDR2 SYGVKD. The CDR3 extends over 14 amino acids. The CDR3 spells CAISESPGDYGYTF. The DNA of the CDR3 is TGTGCCATCAGTGAGTCGCCCGGGGACTATGGCTACACCTTC.

CDR3 sequence reads: CASSPPLAGGHNQETQYF. In DNA, the CDR3 is TGTGCCAGCAGTCCCCCACTAGCGGGGGGGCACAATCAAGAGACCCAGTACTTC. The chain joins TRBV27 to TRBJ2-5; 13 bases are shared with TRBD2. V was clipped by 5 bases and J by 2 bases; unmatched bases: 11. CDR1 and CDR2 from the germline V gene are MNHEY and SMNVEV (reference sequence). CDR3 size: 18 residues.

The V gene is TRBV21-1, the J gene TRBJ1-1; TRBD1, the table's D call, lacks a check against the DNA. TRBV21-1 corresponds to a pseudogene. The CDR3 has 14 amino acids. DNA for the CDR3: TGTGCCAGCAGCGCCAGGGGGCTGTGGACTGAAGCTTTCTTT. Protein sequence: CASSARGLWTEAFF.

The CDR3 is CASSHPGTGNSPLHF. The CDR3 DNA is TGCGCCAGCAGTCACCCCGGGACAGGAAATTCACCCCTCCACTTT. The V call is TRBV23-1, the J call TRBJ1-6, with 8 bases matching TRBD1. TRBV23-1 is an ORF, and what it does is uncertain. Trimming took 3 bases from V and 7 from J; bases not matched to a gene: 5. CDR3 length equals 15 residues.

The chain is built from TRBV11-1 and TRBJ2-1, with D tentatively TRBD2 (6 bases). Germline V gene sequence: CDR1 SGHAT, CDR2 FQDESV (reference sequence). The CDR3 contains 14 residues. V lost 5 bases and J lost 3, with 11 bases in between. CDR3 residues: CASSPGLGYNEQFF. CDR3 in DNA: TGTGCCAGCAGCCCGGGACTTGGCTACAATGAGCAGTTCTTC. Drawing the rest from reference TRBV11-1 and TRBJ2-1, the complete variable domain is EAEVAQSPRYKITEKSQAVAFWCDPISGHATLYWYRQILGQGPELLVQFQDESVVDDSQLPKDRFSAERLKGVDSTLKIQPAELGDSAMYLCASSPGLGYNEQFFGPGTRLTVL.

This chain connects TRBV5-4 to TRBJ1-2, with 7 bases that match TRBD1. The CDR3 consists of 15 residues. Trimming took 0 bases from V and 4 from J; bases not matched to a gene: 6. CDR1 is SGHNT, CDR2 YYREEE, per germline (reference sequence). CDR3 bases: TGTGCCAGCAGCTTGGGCAGGGGGATCGGCTATGGCTACACCTTC. Encoded protein: CASSLGRGIGYGYTF.

The CDR3 DNA reads as TGTGCCAGTACTCCTACAGGGTTGCCGGGGTACGAGCAGTACTTC. Its translation is CASTPTGLPGYEQYF. The chain has TRBV19 and TRBJ2-7; a possible D gene is TRBD1 (6 bases). V shed 7 bases and J shed 4 bases, with 20 bases lying between them. The CDR3 runs 15 residues. From germline, CDR1 is LNHDA and CDR2 SQIVND (reference sequence).

The chain recombines TRBV6-5 with TRBJ1-4; 7 bases line up with TRBD1. The germline CDR1 and CDR2 sequences are MNHEY and SVGAGI. The trim removed 4 bases at V and 5 bases at J, leaving 4 bases unmatched. The length of the CDR3 is 14 residues. The CDR3 protein is CASSSGTANEKLFF. CDR3 nucleotides: TGTGCCAGCAGTTCCGGGACAGCAAATGAAAAACTGTTTTTT.

This rearrangement joins TRBV5-1 to TRBJ2-7; a weak D match, TRBD1 (6 bases). Germline CDR1 SGHRS, CDR2 YFSETQ. The V gene lost 4 bases and the J gene lost 3 bases, with 14 bases spanning the gap. This CDR3 is built from 14 residues. This chain's CDR3 is CASSPPGTNYEQYF. In DNA form, the CDR3 reads TGCGCCAGCAGCCCGCCCGGGACAAACTACGAGCAGTACTTC. Supplemented by reference TRBV5-1 and TRBJ2-7, the full variable domain reads KAGVTQTPRYLIKTRGQQVTLSCSPISGHRSVSWYQQTPGQGLQFLFEYFSETQRNKGNFPGRFSGRQFSNSRSEMNVSTLELGDSALYLCASSPPGTNYEQYFGPGTRLTVT.

As concerns this clone: Other DNA variants within this sample encode the same CDR3. This chain links TRBV9 with TRBJ2-5; 7 nucleotides align to TRBD1. The ends lost 2 bases at V and 2 bases at J; junction bases unmatched: 0. The length of the CDR3 is 13 residues. From germline, CDR1 is SGDLS and CDR2 YYNGEE. Here the CDR3 DNA reads TGTGCCAGCAGCGTGGGACAGCAAGAGACCCAGTACTTC. Translating it yields CASSVGQQETQYF.

V usage is TRBV25-1 and J usage is TRBJ1-2; 9 bases agree with TRBD1. The CDR3 length is 17 residues. Germline values: CDR1 MGHDK, CDR2 SYGVNS. V was pared by 2 bases and J by 4 bases, with 11 bases of the junction left unmatched. This CDR3 is CASSEDVGQGAPYGYTF. The CDR3 nucleotides read TGTGCCAGCAGTGAAGATGTGGGACAGGGCGCTCCCTATGGCTACACCTTC.

As concerns this clone: The junction departs from the called germline gene at one end, perhaps through a read error. V usage is TRBV7-7 and J usage is TRBJ2-2; TRBD2 matches at 8 bases. Germline loops: CDR1 SSHAT, CDR2 FNYEAQ (reference sequence). This CDR3 region has 15 residues. This CDR3 reads CASSLAGRDTGELFF. Here the CDR3 DNA reads TGTGCTAGCAGCTTAGCGGGGCGCGACACCGGGGAGCTGTTTTTT.

This chain uses TRBV19 with TRBJ1-5, with 9 bases fitting TRBD1. Germline loops: CDR1 LNHDA, CDR2 SQIVND (reference sequence). There are 18 residues in the CDR3. The J segment lost 3 bases and the V segment lost 8 bases, leaving 17 bases of the junction unmatched. CDR3 sequence: CASSEVGAGQGINQPQHF. CDR3 nucleotides: TGTGCCAGTTCAGAGGTCGGAGCGGGACAGGGAATCAATCAGCCCCAGCATTTT.

This chain uses TRBV30 with TRBJ1-3; D gene unclear. V was cut by 5 bases and J by 3 bases, with 11 bases left in between. The V gene's germline CDR1 is GTSNPN and CDR2 SVGIG (reference sequence). CDR3 length: 13 amino acids. The CDR3 loop reads CAWGRGNGNTIYF. The CDR3 DNA is TGTGCCTGGGGCCGGGGAAATGGAAACACCATATATTTT.

This sequence joins TRBV19 and TRBJ1-2; D might be TRBD1 (5 bases). The CDR3 has 15 amino acids. Per germline, CDR1 LNHDA and CDR2 SQIVND (reference sequence). V lost 4 bases to trimming and J lost 5 bases, with 17 bases between them. The CDR3, as DNA: TGTGCCAGTAGTAACTCCGACGGGGGAGGGTATGGCTACACCTTC. Its protein is CASSNSDGGGYGYTF.

This chain joins TRBV4-3 and TRBJ2-7; 7 nucleotides match TRBD1. The junction had 11 bases not matched to a gene; V was cut back by 3 bases and J by 0 bases. Germline V gene lookup returns CDR1 LGHNA and CDR2 YSLEER. The CDR3 loop spans 17 amino acids. The chain's CDR3 is CASSQSRTGLSSYEQYF. Here the CDR3 DNA reads TGCGCCAGCAGCCAGTCCAGGACAGGTCTAAGCTCCTACGAGCAGTACTTC.

V gene TRBV29-1 combines with J gene TRBJ2-2; TRBD2 matches 8 bases. CDR1 is SQVTM, CDR2 ANQGSEA, per germline. This CDR3 spans 14 amino acids. With V trimmed by 4 bases and J by 8 bases, 9 bases remained unmatched. The CDR3 nucleotides read TGCAGCGTTGCTAGCGGGCTACTATCGGGGGAGCTGTTTTTT. It is translated as CSVASGLLSGELFF.